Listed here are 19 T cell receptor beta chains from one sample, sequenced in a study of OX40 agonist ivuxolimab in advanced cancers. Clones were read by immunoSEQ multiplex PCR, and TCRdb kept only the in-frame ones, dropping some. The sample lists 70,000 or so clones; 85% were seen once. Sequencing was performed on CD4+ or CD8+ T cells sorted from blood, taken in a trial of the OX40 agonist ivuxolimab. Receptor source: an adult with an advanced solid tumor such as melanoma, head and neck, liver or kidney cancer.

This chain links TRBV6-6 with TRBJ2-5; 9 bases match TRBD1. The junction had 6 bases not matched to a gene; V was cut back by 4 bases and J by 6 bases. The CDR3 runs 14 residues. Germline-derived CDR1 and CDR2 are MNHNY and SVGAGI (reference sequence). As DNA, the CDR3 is TGTGCCAGCAGTTCCGGGACAGGGCCAAAGACCCAGTACTTC. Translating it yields CASSSGTGPKTQYF.

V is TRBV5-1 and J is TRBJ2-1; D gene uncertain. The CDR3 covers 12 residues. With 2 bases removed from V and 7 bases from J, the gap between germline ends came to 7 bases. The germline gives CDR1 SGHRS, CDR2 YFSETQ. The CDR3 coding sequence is TGCGCCAGCAGCTTCAAGGGTAATGAGCAGTTCTTC. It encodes CASSFKGNEQFF.

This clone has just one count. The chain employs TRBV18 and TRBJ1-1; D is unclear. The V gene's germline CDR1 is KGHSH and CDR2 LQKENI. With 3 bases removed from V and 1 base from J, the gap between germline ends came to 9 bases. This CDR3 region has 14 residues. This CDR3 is CASSPSAANTEAFF. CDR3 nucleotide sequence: TGTGCCAGCTCACCTTCGGCGGCGAACACTGAAGCTTTCTTT.

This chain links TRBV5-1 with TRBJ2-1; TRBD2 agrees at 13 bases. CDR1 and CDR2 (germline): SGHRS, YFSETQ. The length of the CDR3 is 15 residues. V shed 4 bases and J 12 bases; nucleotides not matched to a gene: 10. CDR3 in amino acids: CASSPGVLAGGLQFF. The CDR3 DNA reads TGCGCCAGCAGCCCCGGGGTACTAGCGGGGGGGCTGCAGTTCTTC.

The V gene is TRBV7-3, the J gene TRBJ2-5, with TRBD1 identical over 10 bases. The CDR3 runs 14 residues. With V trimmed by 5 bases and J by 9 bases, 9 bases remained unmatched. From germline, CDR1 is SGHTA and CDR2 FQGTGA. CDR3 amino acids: CASSPPGTGESQYF. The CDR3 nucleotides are TGTGCCAGCAGCCCTCCCGGGACAGGGGAGTCCCAGTACTTC.

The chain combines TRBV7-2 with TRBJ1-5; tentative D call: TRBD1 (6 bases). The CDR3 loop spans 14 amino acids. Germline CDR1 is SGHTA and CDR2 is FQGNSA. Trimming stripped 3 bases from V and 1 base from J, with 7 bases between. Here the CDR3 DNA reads TGTGCCAGCAGCTTTGGACAGAGCAATCAGCCCCAGCATTTT. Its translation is CASSFGQSNQPQHF.

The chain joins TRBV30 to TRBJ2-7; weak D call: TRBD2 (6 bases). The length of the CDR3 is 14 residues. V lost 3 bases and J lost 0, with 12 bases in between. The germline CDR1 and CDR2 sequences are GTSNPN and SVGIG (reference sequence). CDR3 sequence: CAWSSTSSSYEQYF. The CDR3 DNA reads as TGTGCCTGGAGCTCTACTAGCAGCTCCTACGAGCAGTACTTC.

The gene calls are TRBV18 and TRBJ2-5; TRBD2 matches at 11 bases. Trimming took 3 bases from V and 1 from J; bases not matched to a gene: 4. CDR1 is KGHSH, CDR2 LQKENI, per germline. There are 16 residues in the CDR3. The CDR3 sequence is CASSPGTSGTQETQYF. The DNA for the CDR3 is TGTGCCAGCTCACCTGGGACTAGCGGTACCCAAGAGACCCAGTACTTC.

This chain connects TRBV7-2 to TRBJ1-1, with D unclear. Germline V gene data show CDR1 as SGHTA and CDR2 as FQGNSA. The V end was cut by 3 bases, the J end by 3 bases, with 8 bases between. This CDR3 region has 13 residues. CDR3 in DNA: TGTGCCAGCAGCTTCCAACGGTACACTGAAGCTTTCTTT. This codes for CASSFQRYTEAFF.

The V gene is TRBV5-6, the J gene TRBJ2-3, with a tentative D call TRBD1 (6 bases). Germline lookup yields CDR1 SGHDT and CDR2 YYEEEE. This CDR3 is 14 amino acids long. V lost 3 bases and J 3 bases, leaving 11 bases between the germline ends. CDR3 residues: CASSSTGRTDTQYF. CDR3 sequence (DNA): TGTGCCAGCAGCTCCACAGGGAGAACAGATACGCAGTATTTT.

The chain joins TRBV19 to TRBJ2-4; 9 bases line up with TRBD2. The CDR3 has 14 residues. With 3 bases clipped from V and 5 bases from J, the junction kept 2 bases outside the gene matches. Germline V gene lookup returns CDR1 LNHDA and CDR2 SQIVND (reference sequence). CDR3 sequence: CASSIGGGENIQYF. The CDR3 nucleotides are TGTGCCAGTAGTATCGGCGGGGGGGAAAACATTCAGTACTTC.

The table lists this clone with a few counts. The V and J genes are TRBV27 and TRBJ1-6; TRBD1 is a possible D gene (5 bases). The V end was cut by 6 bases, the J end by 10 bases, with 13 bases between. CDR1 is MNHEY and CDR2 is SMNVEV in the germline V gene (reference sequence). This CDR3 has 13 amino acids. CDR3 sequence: CASSRDRESPLHF. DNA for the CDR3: TGTGCCAGCAGCAGGGACCGGGAATCACCCCTCCACTTT.

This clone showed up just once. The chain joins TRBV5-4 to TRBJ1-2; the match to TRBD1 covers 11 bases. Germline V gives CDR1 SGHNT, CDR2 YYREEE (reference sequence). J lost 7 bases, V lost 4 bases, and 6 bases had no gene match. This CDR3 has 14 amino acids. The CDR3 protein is CASSPGQGAAGYTF. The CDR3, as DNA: TGTGCCAGCAGCCCCGGACAGGGGGCCGCTGGCTACACCTTC.

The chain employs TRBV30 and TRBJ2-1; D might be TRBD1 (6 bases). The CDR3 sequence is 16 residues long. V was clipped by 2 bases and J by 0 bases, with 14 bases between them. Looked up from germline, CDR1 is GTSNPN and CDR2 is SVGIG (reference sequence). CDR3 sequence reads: CAWSYWGQDSYNEQFF. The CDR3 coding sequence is TGTGCCTGGAGTTATTGGGGGCAGGACTCCTACAATGAGCAGTTCTTC.

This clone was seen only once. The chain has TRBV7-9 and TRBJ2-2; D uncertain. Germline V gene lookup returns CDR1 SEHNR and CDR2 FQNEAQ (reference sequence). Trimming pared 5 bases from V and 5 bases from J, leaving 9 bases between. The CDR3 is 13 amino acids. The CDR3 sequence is CASSPVRTGELFF. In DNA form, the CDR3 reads TGTGCCAGCAGCCCAGTGCGTACCGGGGAGCTGTTTTTT.

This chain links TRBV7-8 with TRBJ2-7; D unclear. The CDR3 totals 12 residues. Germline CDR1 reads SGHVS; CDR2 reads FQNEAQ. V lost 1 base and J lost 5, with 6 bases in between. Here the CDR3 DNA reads TGTGCCAGCAGCTTAGATCTGGACGAGCAGTACTTC. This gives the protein CASSLDLDEQYF. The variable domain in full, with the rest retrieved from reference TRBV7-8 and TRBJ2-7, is GAGVSQSPRYKVAKRGQDVALRCDPISGHVSLFWYQQALGQGPEFLTYFQNEAQLDKSGLPSDRFFAERPEGSVSTLKIQRTQQEDSAVYLCASSLDLDEQYFGPGTRLTVT.

The CDR3 DNA reads TGTGCCAGCAGCGTAGAATTGGGACAGAATGAAAAACTGTTTTTT. This translates into CASSVELGQNEKLFF. V is TRBV9 and J is TRBJ1-4; 7 nucleotides line up with TRBD1. There are 15 residues in the CDR3. Germline-derived CDR1 and CDR2 are SGDLS and YYNGEE. J gave up 5 bases and V 0 bases, and 4 bases lay outside the gene matches.

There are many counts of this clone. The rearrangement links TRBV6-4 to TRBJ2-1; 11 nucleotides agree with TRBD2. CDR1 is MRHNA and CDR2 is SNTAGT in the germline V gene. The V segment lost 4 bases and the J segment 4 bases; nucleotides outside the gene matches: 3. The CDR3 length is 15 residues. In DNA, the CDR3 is TGTGCCAGCAGTGCTCTAGCGGGGGGTTACAATGAGCAGTTCTTC. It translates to CASSALAGGYNEQFF.

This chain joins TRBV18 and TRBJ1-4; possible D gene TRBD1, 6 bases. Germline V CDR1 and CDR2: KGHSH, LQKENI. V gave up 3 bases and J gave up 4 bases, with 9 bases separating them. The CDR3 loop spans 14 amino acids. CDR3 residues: CASSPDRNNEKLFF. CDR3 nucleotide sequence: TGTGCCAGCTCACCGGACAGAAATAATGAAAAACTGTTTTTT.